This TCR beta chain was identified in a study of blood T cell repertoires in COVID-19. The CDR3 is 15 amino acids. V lost 6 bases, J lost 2 bases, and 6 bases stayed unmatched. Germline V gene lookup returns CDR1 MNHEY and CDR2 SMNVEV (reference sequence). Clones were sequenced by immunoSEQ multiplex PCR, and TCRdb holds only the in-frame ones, with some missing. The sample lists hundreds of thousands of clones, about 87% occurring once. The source material was peripheral blood. The source is a woman younger than 30 with acute or convalescent COVID-19. This chain uses TRBV27 with TRBJ2-1, with TRBD2 matching 8 bases. This chain's CDR3 is CASSPLGGAYNEQFF. The CDR3 DNA sequence: TGTGCCAGCAGCCCTCTCGGGGGGGCCTACAATGAGCAGTTCTTC.